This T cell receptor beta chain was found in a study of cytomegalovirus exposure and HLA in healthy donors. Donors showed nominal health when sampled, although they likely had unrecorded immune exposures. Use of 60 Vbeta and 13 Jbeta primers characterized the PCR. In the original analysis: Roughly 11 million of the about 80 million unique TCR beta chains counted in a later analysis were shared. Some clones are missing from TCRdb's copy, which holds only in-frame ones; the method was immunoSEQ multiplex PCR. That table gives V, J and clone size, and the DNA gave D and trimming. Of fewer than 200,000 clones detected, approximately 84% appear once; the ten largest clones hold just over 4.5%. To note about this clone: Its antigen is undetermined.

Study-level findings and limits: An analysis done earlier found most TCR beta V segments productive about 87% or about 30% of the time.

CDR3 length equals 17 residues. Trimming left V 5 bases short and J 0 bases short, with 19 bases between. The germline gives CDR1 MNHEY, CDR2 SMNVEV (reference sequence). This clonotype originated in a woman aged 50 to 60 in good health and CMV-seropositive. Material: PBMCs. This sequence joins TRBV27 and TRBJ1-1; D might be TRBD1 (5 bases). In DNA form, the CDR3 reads TGTGCCAGCAGTAACAAGGCGATGACAGTTATGAACACTGAAGCTTTCTTT. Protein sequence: CASSNKAMTVMNTEAFF.